This TCR beta chain was recorded in a study of T cells in Graves' hyperthyroidism and ophthalmopathy. Using RNA transcripts as the source, TCR beta CDR3 regions were amplified. A first-round RT-PCR of the TCR CDR3 used the HTBI primer set. TCRdb recomputed calls from the multiplex PCR reads with MiXCR, one row per CDR3 protein. The sample lists 550,000 to 700,000 distinct CDR3 sequences, roughly 14% occurring once. Points from the study as a whole: Ophthalmopathy onset followed model prediction by a median roughly 6.5 months. Blood shared most expanded thyroid clonotypes above 0.001.

Trimming removed 2 bases from V and 1 base from J, with 17 bases in between. The CDR3 loop spans 17 amino acids. Germline CDR1 is MNHEY and CDR2 is SVGAGI. This clonotype was detected a few times. The antigen remains unidentified. The source material was blood. The clonotype was recovered from a woman between 40 and 50 years old with Graves' ophthalmopathy. The rearrangement links TRBV6-5 to TRBJ1-1; D uncertain. CDR3 loop: CASSYIESGLTNTEAFF. CDR3 bases: TGTGCCAGCAGTTACATCGAATCCGGCCTTACGAACACTGAAGCTTTCTTT.